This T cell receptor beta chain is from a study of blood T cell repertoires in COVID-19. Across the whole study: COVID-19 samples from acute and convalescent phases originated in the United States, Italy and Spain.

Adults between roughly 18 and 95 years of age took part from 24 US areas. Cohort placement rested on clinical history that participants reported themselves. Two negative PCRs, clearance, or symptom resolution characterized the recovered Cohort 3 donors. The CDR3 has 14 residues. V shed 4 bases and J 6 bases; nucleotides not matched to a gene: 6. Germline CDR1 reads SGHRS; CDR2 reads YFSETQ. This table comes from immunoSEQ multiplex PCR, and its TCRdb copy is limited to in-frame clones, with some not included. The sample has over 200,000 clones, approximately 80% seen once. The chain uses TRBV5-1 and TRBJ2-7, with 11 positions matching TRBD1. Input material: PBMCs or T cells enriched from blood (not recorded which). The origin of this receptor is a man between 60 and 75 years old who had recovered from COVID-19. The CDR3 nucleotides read TGCGCCAGCAGCCCGGGACAGGGGGGGAGCGAGCAGTACTTC. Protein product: CASSPGQGGSEQYF. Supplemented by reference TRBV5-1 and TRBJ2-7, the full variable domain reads KAGVTQTPRYLIKTRGQQVTLSCSPISGHRSVSWYQQTPGQGLQFLFEYFSETQRNKGNFPGRFSGRQFSNSRSEMNVSTLELGDSALYLCASSPGQGGSEQYFGPGTRLTVT.